These 18 T cell receptor beta chains were sequenced from one sample in a study of response to subunit inactivated influenza vaccine. TCRdb reprocessed the RT-PCR reads via MiXCR and lists one record per CDR3 protein. The repertoire holds 530,000 or so distinct CDR3 sequences, with around 13% as singletons. Sequenced here: PBMCs from blood, sampled 11 to 12 days after vaccination. These TCRs come from a man between 50 and 59 years old who received an inactivated influenza vaccine.

The chain recombines TRBV18 with TRBJ2-6, with D unclear. The V gene's germline CDR1 is KGHSH and CDR2 LQKENI. CDR3 length: 15 residues. The V end was cut by 2 bases, the J end by 2 bases, with 7 bases between. The CDR3 DNA sequence: TGTGCCAGCTCACCAGGAAATGCTGGGGCCAACGTCCTGACTTTC. Translated: CASSPGNAGANVLTF.

There are a few counts of this clonotype. The V and J genes are TRBV5-1 and TRBJ2-7, with D perhaps matching TRBD1 (5 bases). CDR1 is SGHRS and CDR2 is YFSETQ in the germline V gene. CDR3 length: 14 residues. V was pared by 0 bases and J by 5 bases, with 12 bases between. The CDR3 loop reads CASSLGQSQHEQYF. The CDR3 nucleotides are TGCGCCAGCAGCTTGGGACAGTCCCAGCACGAGCAGTACTTC.

The chain has TRBV6-6 and TRBJ2-7; 9 positions agree with TRBD1. CDR3 length: 15 amino acids. Germline V CDR1 and CDR2: MNHNY, SVGAGI (reference sequence). The V gene end was trimmed by 6 bases and the J gene end by 2 bases; junction bases not matched to a gene: 8. CDR3 coding DNA: TGTGCCAGCAGCCGAAACCGGGACAGGGCCTACGAGCAGTACTTC. Its translation: CASSRNRDRAYEQYF.

The chain is built from TRBV28 and TRBJ2-7, with D tentatively TRBD1 (6 bases). The CDR3 totals 14 residues. V was shortened by 5 bases and J by 0 bases, with 11 bases between the two germline ends. CDR1 is MDHEN and CDR2 is SYDVKM in the germline V gene. CDR3 protein: CASSPWDTSYEQYF. Here the CDR3 DNA reads TGTGCCAGCAGTCCCTGGGACACCTCCTACGAGCAGTACTTC.

This chain connects TRBV5-4 to TRBJ2-5, with D perhaps matching TRBD2 (7 bases). V shed 1 base and J shed 5 bases, with 21 bases lying between them. There are 17 residues in the CDR3. The germline V gene encodes CDR1 SGHNT and CDR2 YYREEE (reference sequence). The CDR3 DNA follows: TGTGCCAGCAGCTTGCTGGGGGCTAGCGGAGAGGCGGAGACCCAGTACTTC. It translates to CASSLLGASGEAETQYF.

There are a few counts of this clonotype. The chain combines TRBV10-3 with TRBJ1-1, with D tentatively TRBD1 (5 bases). CDR1 ENHRY and CDR2 SYGVKD come from the germline V gene. This CDR3 comprises 15 residues. The V gene lost 7 bases and the J gene lost 0 bases, with 15 bases spanning the gap. The CDR3 loop reads CAINEGGAMNTEAFF. CDR3 bases: TGTGCCATCAACGAGGGAGGGGCCATGAACACTGAAGCTTTCTTT.

This clonotype was counted a few times. The germline gene is not matched at one end of the junction; a read error may be the cause. The V gene is TRBV29-1, the J gene TRBJ2-7; weak D call: TRBD1 (5 bases). The CDR3 consists of 13 residues. CDR1 and CDR2 from the germline V gene are SQVTM and ANQGSEA. CDR3 protein: CSVGLDKTYEKYF. CDR3 DNA sequence: TGCAGCGTTGGGCTGGACAAAACCTACGAGAAGTACTTC.

This clonotype was seen repeatedly, ten times or more. The chain has TRBV7-9 and TRBJ2-1, with D perhaps assigned TRBD1 or TRBD2 (5 bases each). The CDR3 spans 16 residues. Germline CDR1 is SEHNR and CDR2 is FQNEAQ (reference sequence). V was shortened by 4 bases and J by 4 bases, with 17 bases between the two germline ends. CDR3 nucleotides: TGTGCCAGCAGCTCAATCCCGGGACCGGGGTACAATGAGCAGTTCTTC. This encodes CASSSIPGPGYNEQFF.

The chain is built from TRBV9 and TRBJ2-3; D unresolved. The germline V gene encodes CDR1 SGDLS and CDR2 YYNGEE. V was cut by 0 bases and J by 2 bases, with 7 bases left in between. This CDR3 spans 14 amino acids. The CDR3, as DNA: TGTGCCAGCAGCGTAGAGTCTCACACAGATACGCAGTATTTT. Its translation is CASSVESHTDTQYF. The full variable domain, its missing parts supplied by reference TRBV9 and TRBJ2-3, is DSGVTQTPKHLITATGQRVTLRCSPRSGDLSVYWYQQSLDQGLQFLIQYYNGEERAKGNILERFSAQQFPDLHSELNLSSLELGDSALYFCASSVESHTDTQYFGPGTRLTVL.

The chain uses TRBV6-1 and TRBJ1-5, with D hard to call. Germline loops: CDR1 MNHNS, CDR2 SASEGT. This CDR3 has 15 amino acids. Trimming left V 4 bases short and J 2 bases short, with 12 bases between. The CDR3 reads CASSGTATGNQPQHF. The CDR3 nucleotides read TGTGCCAGCAGTGGGACCGCAACCGGCAATCAGCCCCAGCATTTT.

The chain uses TRBV11-1 and TRBJ2-3; D may be TRBD1 (5 bases). Trimming removed 5 bases from V and 1 base from J, with 16 bases in between. Germline V gene sequence: CDR1 SGHAT, CDR2 FQDESV (reference sequence). The CDR3 loop spans 16 amino acids. This chain's CDR3 is CASSQKGVRGTDTQYF. CDR3 in DNA: TGTGCCAGCAGCCAAAAGGGTGTCAGGGGCACAGATACGCAGTATTTT. Drawing the rest from reference TRBV11-1 and TRBJ2-3, the complete variable domain is EAEVAQSPRYKITEKSQAVAFWCDPISGHATLYWYRQILGQGPELLVQFQDESVVDDSQLPKDRFSAERLKGVDSTLKIQPAELGDSAMYLCASSQKGVRGTDTQYFGPGTRLTVL.

The table lists this clonotype with a few counts. This rearrangement joins TRBV7-9 to TRBJ1-1; D remains ambiguous. The germline V and J ends were trimmed by 6 bases and 5 bases, with 7 bases remaining between them. CDR3 size: 11 residues. CDR1 and CDR2 (germline): SEHNR, FQNEAQ (reference sequence). The CDR3 here is CASREGTEAFF. CDR3 nucleotides: TGTGCCAGCAGGGAGGGAACTGAAGCTTTCTTT.

The table lists this clonotype with many counts. This sequence joins TRBV28 and TRBJ2-5; D possibly corresponds to TRBD2 (6 bases). Germline lookup yields CDR1 MDHEN and CDR2 SYDVKM. Trimming removed 5 bases from V and 1 base from J, with 11 bases in between. This CDR3 has 14 residues. CDR3 residues: CASSTRDFQETQYF. The DNA for the CDR3 is TGTGCCAGCAGTACACGGGACTTCCAAGAGACCCAGTACTTC.

The V call is TRBV6-2 or TRBV6-3, the J call TRBJ2-7; 10 positions match TRBD2. J was trimmed by 0 bases and V by 5 bases; bases with no gene match: 7. The length of the CDR3 is 16 residues. The germline CDR1 and CDR2 sequences are MNHEY and SVGEGT. CDR3 residues: CASSPLAGGGSYEQYF. DNA for the CDR3: TGTGCCAGCAGTCCTTTAGCGGGAGGAGGCTCCTACGAGCAGTACTTC.

The V gene is TRBV12-3 or TRBV12-4, the J gene TRBJ2-1, with 8 bases matching TRBD2. This CDR3 spans 18 amino acids. Trimming at V came to 7 bases and at J to 8 bases, leaving 22 bases not matched to a gene. The CDR3 coding sequence is TGTGCCAGCACCCCATGGGGGGTAGCGGGGCCCTATAGGGATGAGCAGTTCTTC. This sequence encodes CASTPWGVAGPYRDEQFF.

The CDR3 reads CASTRTGGPDGYTF. The CDR3 nucleotides read TGTGCCAGCACCCGGACAGGGGGCCCGGATGGCTACACCTTC. This chain joins TRBV7-2 and TRBJ1-2, with 11 positions matching TRBD1. V shed 7 bases, J shed 6 bases, and the junction held 7 bases outside the gene matches. This CDR3 has 14 residues. Per the germline V gene, CDR1 is SGHTA and CDR2 is FQGNSA.

The rearrangement links TRBV2 to TRBJ2-1, with a possible D match to TRBD2 (6 bases). The V end lost 7 bases, the J end lost 7 bases, and 17 bases lay between the germline ends. This CDR3 contains 14 residues. The germline V gene encodes CDR1 SNHLY and CDR2 FYNNEI. Written as DNA, the CDR3 is TGTGCCAGCACCCCGGACTATGGTCAGAATGAGCAGTTCTTC. Encoded protein: CASTPDYGQNEQFF.

Of note for this clonotype: One junction end disagrees with the germline gene, perhaps due to a read error. The CDR3 region is CASSLMDGTTSNYGDTF. The CDR3 DNA reads TGTGCCAGCAGTTTAATGGATGGGACAACCTCGAACTATGGCGACACCTTC. V gene TRBV28 combines with J gene TRBJ1-2; TRBD1 might be the D (6 bases). In germline, CDR1 is MDHEN, CDR2 SYDVKM. This CDR3 region has 17 residues.